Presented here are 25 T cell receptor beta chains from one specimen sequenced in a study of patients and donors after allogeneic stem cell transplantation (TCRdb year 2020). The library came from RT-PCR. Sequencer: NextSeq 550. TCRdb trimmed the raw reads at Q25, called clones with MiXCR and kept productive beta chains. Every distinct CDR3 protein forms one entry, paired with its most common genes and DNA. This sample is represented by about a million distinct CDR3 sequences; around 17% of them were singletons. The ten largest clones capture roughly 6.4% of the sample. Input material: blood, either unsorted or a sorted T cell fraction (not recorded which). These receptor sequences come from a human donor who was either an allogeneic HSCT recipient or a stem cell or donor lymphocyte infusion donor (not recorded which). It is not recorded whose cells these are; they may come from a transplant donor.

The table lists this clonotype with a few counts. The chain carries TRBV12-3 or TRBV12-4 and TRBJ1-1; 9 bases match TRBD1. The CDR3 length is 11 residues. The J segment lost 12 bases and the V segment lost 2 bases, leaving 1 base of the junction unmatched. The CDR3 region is CASSLTGGSFF. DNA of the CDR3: TGTGCCAGCAGTTTAACAGGGGGCTCTTTCTTT.

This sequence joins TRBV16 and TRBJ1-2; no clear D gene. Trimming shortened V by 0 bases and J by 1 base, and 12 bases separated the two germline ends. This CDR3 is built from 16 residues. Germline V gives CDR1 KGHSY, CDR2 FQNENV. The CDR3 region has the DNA TGTGCCAGCAGCCAATCAACAGCCCTCCTTAACTATGGCTACACCTTC. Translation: CASSQSTALLNYGYTF. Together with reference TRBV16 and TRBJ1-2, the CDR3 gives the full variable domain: GEEVAQTPKHLVRGEGQKAKLYCAPIKGHSYVFWYQQVLKNEFKFLISFQNENVFDETGMPKERFSAKCLPNSPCSLEIQATKLEDSAVYFCASSQSTALLNYGYTFGSGTRLTVV.

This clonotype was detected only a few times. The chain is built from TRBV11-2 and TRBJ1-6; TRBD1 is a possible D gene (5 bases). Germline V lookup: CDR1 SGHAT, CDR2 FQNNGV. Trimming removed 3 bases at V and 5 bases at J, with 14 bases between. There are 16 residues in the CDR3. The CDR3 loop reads CASSLAGRGHNSPLHF. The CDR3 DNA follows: TGTGCCAGCAGCTTGGCCGGACGGGGACATAATTCACCCCTCCACTTT.

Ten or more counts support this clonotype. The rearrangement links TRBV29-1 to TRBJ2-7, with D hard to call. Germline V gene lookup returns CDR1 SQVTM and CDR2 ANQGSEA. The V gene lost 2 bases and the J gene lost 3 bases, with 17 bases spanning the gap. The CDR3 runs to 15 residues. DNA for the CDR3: TGCAGCGTTGAACTTGCGGCTAGAGGTCTCTACGAGCAGTACTTC. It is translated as CSVELAARGLYEQYF.

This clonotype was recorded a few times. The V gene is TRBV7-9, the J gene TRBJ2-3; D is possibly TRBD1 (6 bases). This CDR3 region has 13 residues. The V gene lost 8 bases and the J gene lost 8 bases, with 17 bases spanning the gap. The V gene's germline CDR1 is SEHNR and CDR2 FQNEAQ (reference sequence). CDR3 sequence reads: CASALKQGTTQYF. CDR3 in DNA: TGTGCCAGCGCGTTAAAGCAGGGGACTACGCAGTATTTT.

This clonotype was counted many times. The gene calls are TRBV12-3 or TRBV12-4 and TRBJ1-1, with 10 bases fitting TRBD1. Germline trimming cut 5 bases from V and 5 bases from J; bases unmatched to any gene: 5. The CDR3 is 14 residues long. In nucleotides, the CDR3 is TGTGCCAGCAGTCTGGGGACAGGGGCAACTGAAGCTTTCTTT. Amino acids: CASSLGTGATEAFF.

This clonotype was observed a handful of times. The CDR3 DNA reads as TGTGCCAGCAGCCTACAGGGTTCGGGTGTAGAGACCCAGTACTTC. This gives the protein CASSLQGSGVETQYF. The genes are TRBV7-3 and TRBJ2-5; perhaps TRBD1 as D (6 bases). The CDR3 has 15 residues. In germline, CDR1 is SGHTA, CDR2 FQGTGA. V lost 5 bases, J lost 4 bases, and 17 bases lay in between. Full variable domain (outside the CDR3, taken from reference TRBV7-3 and TRBJ2-5): GAGVSQTPSNKVTEKGKYVELRCDPISGHTALYWYRQSLGQGPEFLIYFQGTGAADDSGLPNDRFFAVRPEGSVSTLKIQRTERGDSAVYLCASSLQGSGVETQYFGPGTRLLVL.

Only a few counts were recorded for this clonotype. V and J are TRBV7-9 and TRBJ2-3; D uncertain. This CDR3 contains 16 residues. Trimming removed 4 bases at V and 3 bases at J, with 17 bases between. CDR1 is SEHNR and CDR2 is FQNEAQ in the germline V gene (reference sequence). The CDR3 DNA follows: TGTGCCAGCAGCTCAAATAGGGCCGAAGGGACAGATACGCAGTATTTT. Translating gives CASSSNRAEGTDTQYF.

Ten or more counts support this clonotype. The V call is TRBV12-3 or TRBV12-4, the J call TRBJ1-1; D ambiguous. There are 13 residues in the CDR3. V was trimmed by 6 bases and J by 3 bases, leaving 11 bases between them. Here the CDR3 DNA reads TGTGCCAGCAGCGCCCAGACATACACTGAAGCTTTCTTT. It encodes CASSAQTYTEAFF.

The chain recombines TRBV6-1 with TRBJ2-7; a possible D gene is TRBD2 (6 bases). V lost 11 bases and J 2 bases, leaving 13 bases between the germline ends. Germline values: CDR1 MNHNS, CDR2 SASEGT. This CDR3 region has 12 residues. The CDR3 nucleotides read TGTGCCGGCGGGACGGGGACCTACGAGCAGTACTTC. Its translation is CAGGTGTYEQYF.

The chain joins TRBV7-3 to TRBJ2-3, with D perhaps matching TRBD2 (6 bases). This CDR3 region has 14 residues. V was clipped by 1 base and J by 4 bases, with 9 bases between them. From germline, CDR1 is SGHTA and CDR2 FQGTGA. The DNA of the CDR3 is TGTGCCAGCAGCTTAAGTCCTAGCGCAGATACGCAGTATTTT. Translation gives CASSLSPSADTQYF.

CDR3 sequence reads: CASSLSGQGDFTEAFF. CDR3 DNA: TGTGCCAGCAGTTTATCGGGACAGGGTGATTTCACTGAAGCTTTCTTT. The gene calls are TRBV27 and TRBJ1-1, with TRBD1 matching over 9 bases. The CDR3 sequence is 16 residues long. J gave up 4 bases and V 0 bases, and 6 bases lay outside the gene matches. Germline-derived CDR1 and CDR2 are MNHEY and SMNVEV (reference sequence).

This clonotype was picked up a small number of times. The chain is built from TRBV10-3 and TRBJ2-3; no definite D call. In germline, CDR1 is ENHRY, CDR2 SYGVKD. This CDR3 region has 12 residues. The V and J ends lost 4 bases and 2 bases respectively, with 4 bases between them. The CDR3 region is CAISVHTDTQYF. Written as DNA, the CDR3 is TGTGCCATCAGTGTTCACACAGATACGCAGTATTTT.

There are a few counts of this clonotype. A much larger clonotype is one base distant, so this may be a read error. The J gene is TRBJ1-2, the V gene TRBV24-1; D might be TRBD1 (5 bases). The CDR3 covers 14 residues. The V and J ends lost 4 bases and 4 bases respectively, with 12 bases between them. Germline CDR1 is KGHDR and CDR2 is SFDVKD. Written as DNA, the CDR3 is TGTGCCACCAGTGACCCGGGACGGACCTATGGCTACACCTTC. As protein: CATSDPGRTYGYTF.

CDR3 region: CASSLDTSPLHF. The CDR3 DNA reads TGTGCCAGCAGTCTGGACACCTCACCCCTCCACTTT. The rearrangement uses TRBV2 and TRBJ1-6, with D tentatively TRBD1 (5 bases). The CDR3 runs to 12 residues. Trimming cost V 5 bases and J 10 bases, with 9 bases left between them. CDR1 SNHLY and CDR2 FYNNEI come from the germline V gene.

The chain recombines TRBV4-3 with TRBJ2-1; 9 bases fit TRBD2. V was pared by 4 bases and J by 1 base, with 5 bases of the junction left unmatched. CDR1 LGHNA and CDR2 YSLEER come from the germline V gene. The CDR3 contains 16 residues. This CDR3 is CASSLTSGGSYNEQFF. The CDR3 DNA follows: TGCGCCAGCAGCCTAACCAGCGGGGGGTCCTACAATGAGCAGTTCTTC.

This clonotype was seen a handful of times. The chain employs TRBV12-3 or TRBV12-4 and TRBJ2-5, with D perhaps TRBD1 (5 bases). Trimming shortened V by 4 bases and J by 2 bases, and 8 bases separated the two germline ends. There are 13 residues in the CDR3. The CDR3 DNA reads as TGTGCCAGCAGTTCAGGGTTTCAAGAGACCCAGTACTTC. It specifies CASSSGFQETQYF.

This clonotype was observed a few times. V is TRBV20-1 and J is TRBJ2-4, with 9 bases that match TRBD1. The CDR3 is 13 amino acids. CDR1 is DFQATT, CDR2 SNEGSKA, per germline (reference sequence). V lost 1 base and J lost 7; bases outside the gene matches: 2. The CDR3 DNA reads TGCAGTGCTAGAGGCGACAGGGGGAACATTCAGTACTTC. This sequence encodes CSARGDRGNIQYF.

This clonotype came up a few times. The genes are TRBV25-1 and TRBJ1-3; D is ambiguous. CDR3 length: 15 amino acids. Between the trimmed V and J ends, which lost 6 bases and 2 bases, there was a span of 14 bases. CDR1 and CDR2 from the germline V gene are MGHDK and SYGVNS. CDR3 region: CASRGTGVAGNTIYF. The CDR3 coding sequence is TGTGCCAGCAGGGGAACCGGGGTGGCTGGAAACACCATATATTTT.

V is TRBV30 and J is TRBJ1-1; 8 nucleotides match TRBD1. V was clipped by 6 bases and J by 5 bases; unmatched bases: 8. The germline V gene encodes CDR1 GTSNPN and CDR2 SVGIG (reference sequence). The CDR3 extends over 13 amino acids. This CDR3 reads CACQTGARTEAFF. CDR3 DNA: TGTGCCTGCCAGACAGGGGCCCGGACTGAAGCTTTCTTT.

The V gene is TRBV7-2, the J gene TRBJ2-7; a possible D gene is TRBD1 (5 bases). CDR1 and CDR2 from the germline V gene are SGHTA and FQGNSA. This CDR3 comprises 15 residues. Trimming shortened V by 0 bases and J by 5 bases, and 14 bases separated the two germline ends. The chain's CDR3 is CASSLARGAGDEQYF. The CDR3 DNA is TGTGCCAGCAGCTTAGCGCGTGGGGCAGGAGACGAGCAGTACTTC. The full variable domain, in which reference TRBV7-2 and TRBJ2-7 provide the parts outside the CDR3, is GAGVSQSPSNKVTEKGKDVELRCDPISGHTALYWYRQSLGQGLEFLIYFQGNSAPDKSGLPSDRFSAERTGGSVSTLTIQRTQQEDSAVYLCASSLARGAGDEQYFGPGTRLTVT.

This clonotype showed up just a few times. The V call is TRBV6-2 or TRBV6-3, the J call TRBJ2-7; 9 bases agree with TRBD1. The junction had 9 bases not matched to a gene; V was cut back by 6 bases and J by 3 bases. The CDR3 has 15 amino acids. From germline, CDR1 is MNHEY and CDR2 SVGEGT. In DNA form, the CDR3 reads TGTGCCAGCAGCCAGAGCCGGGGACAGGGCTACGAGCAGTACTTC. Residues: CASSQSRGQGYEQYF.

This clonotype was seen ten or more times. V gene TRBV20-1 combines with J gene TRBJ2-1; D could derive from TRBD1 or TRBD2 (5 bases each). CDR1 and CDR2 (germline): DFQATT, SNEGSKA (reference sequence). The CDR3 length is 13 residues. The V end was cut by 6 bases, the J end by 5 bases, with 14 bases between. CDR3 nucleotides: TGCAGTGCGGCCCGGGACCTCAACAATGAGCAGTTCTTC. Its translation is CSAARDLNNEQFF.

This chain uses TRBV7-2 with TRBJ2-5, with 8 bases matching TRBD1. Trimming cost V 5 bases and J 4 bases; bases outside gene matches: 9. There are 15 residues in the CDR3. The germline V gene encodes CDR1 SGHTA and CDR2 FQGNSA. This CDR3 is CASSPGGPGGETQYF. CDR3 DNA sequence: TGTGCCAGCAGCCCAGGGGGCCCTGGGGGAGAGACCCAGTACTTC.

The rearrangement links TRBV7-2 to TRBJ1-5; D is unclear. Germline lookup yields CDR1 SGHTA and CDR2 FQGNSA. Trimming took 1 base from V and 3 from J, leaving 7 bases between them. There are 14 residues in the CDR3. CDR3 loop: CASSLVGNNQPQHF. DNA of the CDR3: TGTGCCAGCAGCTTAGTTGGTAACAATCAGCCCCAGCATTTT.